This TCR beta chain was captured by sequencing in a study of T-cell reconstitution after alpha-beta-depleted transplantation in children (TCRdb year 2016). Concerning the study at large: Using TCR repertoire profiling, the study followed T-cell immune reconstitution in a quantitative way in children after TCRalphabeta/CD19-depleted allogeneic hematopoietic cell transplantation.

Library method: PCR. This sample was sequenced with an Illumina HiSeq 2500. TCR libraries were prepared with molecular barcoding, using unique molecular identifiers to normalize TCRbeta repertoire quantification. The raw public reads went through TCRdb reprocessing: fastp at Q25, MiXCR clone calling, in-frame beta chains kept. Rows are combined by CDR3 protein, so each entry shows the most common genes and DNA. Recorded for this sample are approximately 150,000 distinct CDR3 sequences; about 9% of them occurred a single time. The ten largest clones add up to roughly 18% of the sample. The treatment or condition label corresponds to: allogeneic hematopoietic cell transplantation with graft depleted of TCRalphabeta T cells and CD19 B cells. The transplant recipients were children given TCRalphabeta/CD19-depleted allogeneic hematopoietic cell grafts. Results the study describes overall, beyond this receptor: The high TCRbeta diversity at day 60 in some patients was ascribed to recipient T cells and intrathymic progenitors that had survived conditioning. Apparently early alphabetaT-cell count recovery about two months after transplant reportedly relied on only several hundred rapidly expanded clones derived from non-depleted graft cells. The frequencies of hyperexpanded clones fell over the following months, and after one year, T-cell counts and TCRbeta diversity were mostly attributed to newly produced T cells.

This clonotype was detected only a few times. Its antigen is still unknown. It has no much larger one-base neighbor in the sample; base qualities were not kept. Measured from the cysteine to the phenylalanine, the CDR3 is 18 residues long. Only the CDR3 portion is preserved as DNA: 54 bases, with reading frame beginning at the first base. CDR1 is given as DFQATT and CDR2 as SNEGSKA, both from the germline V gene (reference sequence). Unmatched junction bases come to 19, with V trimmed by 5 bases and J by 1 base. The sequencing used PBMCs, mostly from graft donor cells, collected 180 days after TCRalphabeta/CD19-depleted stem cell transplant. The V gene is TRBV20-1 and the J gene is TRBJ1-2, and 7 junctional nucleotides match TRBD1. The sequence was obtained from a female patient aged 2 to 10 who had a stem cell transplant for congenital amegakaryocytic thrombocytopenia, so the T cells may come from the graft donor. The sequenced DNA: TGCAGTGCTCTTACAACCGGGACAGCGAAAATATTTAACTATGGCTACACCTTC. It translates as CSALTTGTAKIFNYGYTF.